These 27 T cell receptor beta chains came from one sample sequenced in a study of blood T cell repertoires in COVID-19. Sequencing was performed with immunoSEQ multiplex PCR; in TCRdb, only in-frame clones are kept and a portion is missing. The sample has 300,000 or so clones, about 90% seen once. Sequencing was carried out using peripheral blood. These receptors were collected from a woman aged 35 to 49 with acute or convalescent COVID-19.

This clone was picked up one time. The chain employs TRBV3-1 (or the pseudogene TRBV3-2) and TRBJ2-7; the match to TRBD1 covers 10 bases. The CDR3 has 18 amino acids. Germline V CDR1 and CDR2: LGHDT, YNNKEL (reference sequence). Germline trimming cut 3 bases from V and 1 base from J; bases unmatched to any gene: 12. The CDR3 DNA sequence: TGTGCCAGCAGCCAGTCAAGAGACAGGGGGCCCGAATCCTACGAGCAGTACGTC. Translation gives CASSQSRDRGPESYEQYV.

This clone appeared once. The chain links TRBV24-1 to TRBJ1-1; D unresolved. Germline CDR1 and CDR2: KGHDR and SFDVKD. CDR3 length: 13 amino acids. Trimming took 7 bases from V and 2 from J, leaving 10 bases between them. CDR3 protein: CATSLTDNTEAFF. The CDR3 bases are TGTGCCACCAGCCTTACAGATAACACTGAAGCTTTCTTT.

This clone occurred once. The chain couples TRBV3-1 (or the pseudogene TRBV3-2) to TRBJ1-5; a weak D match, TRBD1 (6 bases). Germline values: CDR1 LGHDT, CDR2 YNNKEL (reference sequence). The CDR3 totals 14 residues. V gave up 4 bases and J gave up 1 base, with 8 bases separating them. The chain's CDR3 is CASSPGTSNQPQHF. The CDR3 DNA is TGTGCCAGCAGCCCGGGGACAAGCAATCAGCCCCAGCATTTT.

The CDR3 DNA reads TGTGCCAGCAGCCCTCGAGTGACTAGCGGGGGGACGATAACAGATACGCAGTATTTT. The encoded protein is CASSPRVTSGGTITDTQYF. The rearrangement joins TRBV9 to TRBJ2-3; 13 bases line up with TRBD2. The CDR3 spans 19 residues. Germline CDR1 reads SGDLS; CDR2 reads YYNGEE. J gave up 3 bases and V 4 bases, and 14 bases lay outside the gene matches.

The chain combines TRBV6-5 with TRBJ1-1, with 9 bases identical to TRBD1. Unmatched junction bases numbered 7, after V lost 8 bases and J lost 0 bases. Germline lookup yields CDR1 MNHEY and CDR2 SVGAGI. CDR3 length equals 15 residues. The CDR3 DNA is TGTGCCAGCCGCAGAGGGACAGGGATGAACACTGAAGCTTTCTTT. Residues: CASRRGTGMNTEAFF.

This clone was counted once. The chain links TRBV5-1 to TRBJ1-2; 9 bases align to TRBD1. The junction had 3 bases not matched to a gene; V was cut back by 4 bases and J by 8 bases. Germline values: CDR1 SGHRS, CDR2 YFSETQ. The CDR3 has 12 residues. In DNA, the CDR3 is TGCGCCAGCAGCAGGGACAGGGACGGCTACACCTTC. This gives the protein CASSRDRDGYTF.

The genes are TRBV15 and TRBJ2-1; TRBD2 might be the D (6 bases). Trimming took off 1 base at V and 7 bases at J, with 11 bases between the two ends. There are 14 residues in the CDR3. In germline, CDR1 is LNHNV, CDR2 YYDKDF (reference sequence). The CDR3 DNA reads TGTGCCACCAGCAGAGGAGGCGCGGGGAATGAGCAGTTCTTC. Translated: CATSRGGAGNEQFF. Using reference TRBV15 and TRBJ2-1 for the parts outside the CDR3, the full variable domain is DAMVIQNPRYQVTQFGKPVTLSCSQTLNHNVMYWYQQKSSQAPKLLFHYYDKDFNNEADTPDNFQSRRPNTSFCFLDIRSPGLGDTAMYLCATSRGGAGNEQFFGPGTRLTVL.

This chain uses TRBV19 with TRBJ2-1, with D tentatively TRBD1 (5 bases). From germline, CDR1 is LNHDA and CDR2 SQIVND (reference sequence). The CDR3 spans 17 residues. The V and J ends lost 6 bases and 3 bases respectively, with 21 bases between them. The CDR3 bases are TGTGCCAGTAGCCAGGGTAGTCAGATGATTATCTACAATGAGCAGTTCTTC. Its protein is CASSQGSQMIIYNEQFF.

The rearrangement links TRBV7-9 to TRBJ1-6, with D possibly matching TRBD1 (6 bases). Germline CDR1 and CDR2: SEHNR and FQNEAQ (reference sequence). With 5 bases removed from V and 0 bases from J, the gap between germline ends came to 17 bases. This CDR3 contains 18 residues. DNA of the CDR3: TGTGCCAGCAGCCACACTCGAACAGGGAGCTCCTATAATTCACCCCTCCACTTT. As protein: CASSHTRTGSSYNSPLHF.

The chain is built from TRBV30 and TRBJ1-1, with TRBD1 as a possible D gene (5 bases). Germline assignment: CDR1 GTSNPN and CDR2 SVGIG (reference sequence). V was cut by 4 bases and J by 11 bases, with 14 bases left in between. The CDR3 has 11 residues. The CDR3 sequence is CAWNEGVGAFF. For the CDR3, the DNA is TGTGCCTGGAATGAAGGGGTTGGGGCTTTCTTT. The full variable domain, rest sourced from reference TRBV30 and TRBJ1-1, is SQTIHQWPATLVQPVGSPLSLECTVEGTSNPNLYWYRQAAGRGLQLLFYSVGIGQISSEVPQNLSASRPQDRQFILSSKKLLLSDSGFYLCAWNEGVGAFFGQGTRLTVV.

This clone was seen only once. The chain couples TRBV27 to TRBJ2-2; TRBD2 matches 10 bases. Trimming took 3 bases from V and 7 from J; bases not matched to a gene: 11. The CDR3 sequence is 17 residues long. Germline V gene sequence: CDR1 MNHEY, CDR2 SMNVEV (reference sequence). CDR3 protein: CASSFNSGGLYSGELFF. The CDR3 nucleotides are TGTGCCAGCAGTTTCAATAGCGGGGGGCTATACAGCGGGGAGCTGTTTTTT.

This chain links TRBV24-1 with TRBJ2-2, with 7 bases aligning to TRBD1. Looked up from germline, CDR1 is KGHDR and CDR2 is SFDVKD. This CDR3 contains 15 residues. The V segment lost 4 bases and the J segment 1 base; nucleotides outside the gene matches: 2. The CDR3 DNA reads as TGTGCCACCAGTGAGTGGACAGGGAACACCGGGGAGCTGTTTTTT. The encoded protein is CATSEWTGNTGELFF.

The rearrangement joins TRBV19 to TRBJ1-2; D remains ambiguous. The germline V gene encodes CDR1 LNHDA and CDR2 SQIVND (reference sequence). The CDR3 is made up of 14 amino acids. Trimming removed 5 bases from V and 7 bases from J, with 17 bases in between. CDR3: CASSHPEMGSGYTF. The DNA of the CDR3 is TGTGCCAGTAGTCACCCGGAAATGGGCTCTGGCTACACCTTC.

The V call is TRBV5-6, the J call TRBJ2-6; D is ambiguous. From germline, CDR1 is SGHDT and CDR2 YYEEEE. The CDR3 consists of 15 residues. With 2 bases removed from V and 0 bases from J, the gap between germline ends came to 6 bases. CDR3 sequence (DNA): TGTGCCAGCAGCTTTAGGAGCTCTGGGGCCAACGTCCTGACTTTC. Protein: CASSFRSSGANVLTF.

The chain recombines TRBV5-6 with TRBJ1-6, with D possibly TRBD1 on 6 matching bases. Per the germline V gene, CDR1 is SGHDT and CDR2 is YYEEEE. This CDR3 has 14 amino acids. V was pared by 0 bases and J by 6 bases, with 7 bases between. The CDR3 nucleotides read TGTGCCAGCAGCTTGGTACAGGGTAATTCACCCCTCCACTTT. It encodes CASSLVQGNSPLHF.

This clone was counted only a few times. The chain is built from TRBV5-1 and TRBJ1-5, with unresolved D. The V end was cut by 1 base, the J end by 3 bases, with 8 bases between. The CDR3 extends over 14 amino acids. Germline V gives CDR1 SGHRS, CDR2 YFSETQ. The CDR3 DNA sequence: TGCGCCAGCAGCTTGACGGGATTCAATCAGCCCCAGCATTTT. Translated, it gives CASSLTGFNQPQHF. The complete variable domain, with remaining parts taken from reference TRBV5-1 and TRBJ1-5, reads KAGVTQTPRYLIKTRGQQVTLSCSPISGHRSVSWYQQTPGQGLQFLFEYFSETQRNKGNFPGRFSGRQFSNSRSEMNVSTLELGDSALYLCASSLTGFNQPQHFGDGTRLSIL.

This chain joins TRBV3-1 (or the pseudogene TRBV3-2) and TRBJ1-3, with 10 bases lining up with TRBD1. The CDR3 totals 14 residues. V gave up 4 bases and J gave up 4 bases; unmatched junction bases: 1. Germline assignment: CDR1 LGHDT and CDR2 YNNKEL (reference sequence). CDR3 amino acids: CASSPGQGGNTIYF. Here the CDR3 DNA reads TGTGCCAGCAGCCCGGGACAGGGGGGAAACACCATATATTTT.

The rearrangement links TRBV4-1 to TRBJ1-5, with 7 bases aligning to TRBD1. J was trimmed by 5 bases and V by 4 bases; bases with no gene match: 2. This CDR3 contains 13 residues. CDR1 and CDR2 (germline): MGHRA, YSYEKL. The CDR3 coding sequence is TGCGCCAGCAGCCCGGGACAGTATCAGCCCCAGCATTTT. Translation: CASSPGQYQPQHF.

The V and J genes are TRBV30 and TRBJ2-3; tentatively, D is TRBD1 (7 bases). The germline V gene has CDR1 GTSNPN and CDR2 SVGIG (reference sequence). V was cut by 0 bases and J by 5 bases, with 12 bases left in between. This CDR3 is 14 amino acids long. CDR3 sequence reads: CAWSVGGGVDTQYF. The CDR3 DNA reads TGTGCCTGGAGTGTAGGGGGCGGGGTAGATACGCAGTATTTT.

This rearrangement joins TRBV5-4 to TRBJ2-3; D not certain. The CDR3 is 13 residues long. Trimming removed 4 bases from V and 3 bases from J, with 9 bases in between. The germline CDR1 and CDR2 sequences are SGHNT and YYREEE (reference sequence). The CDR3 protein is CASSLSRTDTQYF. The CDR3 DNA follows: TGTGCCAGCAGCCTAAGCCGGACAGATACGCAGTATTTT.

J is TRBJ1-3 and V is TRBV5-1, with 11 bases aligning to TRBD1. V lost 5 bases and J lost 6; bases outside the gene matches: 10. The CDR3 is 16 amino acids. Germline V lookup: CDR1 SGHRS, CDR2 YFSETQ. The CDR3 nucleotides read TGCGCCAGCAGTGTCGGGACAGGGGGTATCGCAAACACCATATATTTT. Protein sequence: CASSVGTGGIANTIYF.

The rearrangement joins TRBV30 to TRBJ1-4; D not resolved. Germline CDR1 and CDR2: GTSNPN and SVGIG (reference sequence). V lost 4 bases to trimming and J lost 0 bases, with 6 bases between them. The CDR3 runs to 13 residues. The DNA of the CDR3 is TGTGCCTGGACAGAAGCAACTAATGAAAAACTGTTTTTT. Protein product: CAWTEATNEKLFF. Complete variable domain (other parts from reference TRBV30 and TRBJ1-4): SQTIHQWPATLVQPVGSPLSLECTVEGTSNPNLYWYRQAAGRGLQLLFYSVGIGQISSEVPQNLSASRPQDRQFILSSKKLLLSDSGFYLCAWTEATNEKLFFGSGTQLSVL.

The V and J genes are TRBV27 and TRBJ2-5, with D perhaps matching TRBD2 (6 bases). This CDR3 has 15 residues. Germline values: CDR1 MNHEY, CDR2 SMNVEV (reference sequence). The ends were cut back, 4 bases at V and 4 bases at J, with 16 bases in the middle. CDR3: CASSWGLGGGETQYF. As DNA, the CDR3 is TGTGCCAGCAGTTGGGGATTGGGGGGAGGAGAGACCCAGTACTTC.

The V and J genes are TRBV11-2 and TRBJ1-4; 7 bases agree with TRBD1. Germline trimming cut 5 bases from V and 4 bases from J; bases unmatched to any gene: 7. Germline V CDR1 and CDR2: SGHAT, FQNNGV. The length of the CDR3 is 15 residues. The CDR3 is CASSPGDRINEKLFF. The CDR3 DNA reads TGTGCCAGCAGCCCCGGGGACAGAATTAATGAAAAACTGTTTTTT.

V usage is TRBV15 and J usage is TRBJ1-6; 11 bases map to TRBD1. This CDR3 is built from 14 residues. The V segment lost 9 bases and the J segment 7 bases; nucleotides outside the gene matches: 5. The germline CDR1 and CDR2 sequences are LNHNV and YYDKDF (reference sequence). CDR3 bases: TGTGCCACGGGACAGGGGGAGACGAATTCACCCCTCCACTTT. This encodes CATGQGETNSPLHF.

This rearrangement joins TRBV11-2 to TRBJ1-6, with 8 bases lining up with TRBD1. V lost 4 bases and J lost 3; bases outside the gene matches: 8. The V gene's germline CDR1 is SGHAT and CDR2 FQNNGV. The CDR3 sequence is 17 residues long. Here the CDR3 DNA reads TGTGCCAGCAGCTCCGGACAGGGCAATTTCTATAATTCACCCCTCCACTTT. As protein: CASSSGQGNFYNSPLHF.

This clone was observed a handful of times. CDR3 sequence (DNA): TGTGCCAGCAGTGAAGCGACAGGGGCCGTTAAGGGCTACACCTTC. Its translation: CASSEATGAVKGYTF. J is TRBJ1-2 and V is TRBV6-1; 8 nucleotides match TRBD1. This CDR3 has 15 amino acids. CDR1 is MNHNS, CDR2 SASEGT, per germline. The trim removed 0 bases at V and 8 bases at J, leaving 8 bases unmatched.